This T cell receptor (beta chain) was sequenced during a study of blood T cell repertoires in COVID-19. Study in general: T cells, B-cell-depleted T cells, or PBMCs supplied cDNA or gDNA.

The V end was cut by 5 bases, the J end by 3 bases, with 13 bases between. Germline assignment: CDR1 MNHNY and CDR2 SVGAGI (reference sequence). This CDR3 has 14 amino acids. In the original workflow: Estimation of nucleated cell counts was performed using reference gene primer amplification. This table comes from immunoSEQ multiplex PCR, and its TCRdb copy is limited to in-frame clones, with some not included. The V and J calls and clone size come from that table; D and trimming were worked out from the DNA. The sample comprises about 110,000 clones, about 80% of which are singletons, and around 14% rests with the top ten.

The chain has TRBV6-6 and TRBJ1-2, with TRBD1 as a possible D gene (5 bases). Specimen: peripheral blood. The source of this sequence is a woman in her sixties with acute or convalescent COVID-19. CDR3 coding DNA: TGTGCCAGCAGTAAGCCGGGAGGGGACTATGGCTACACCTTC. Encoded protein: CASSKPGGDYGYTF.